The present T cell receptor beta chain was sequenced within a study of blood T cell repertoires in COVID-19. About the study: There were acute and convalescent COVID-19 samples, and they came from the United States, Italy and Spain.

Per the original data handling: How many nucleated cells were present was estimated from reference gene primer amplification. The data were produced by immunoSEQ multiplex PCR, yet TCRdb's version contains in-frame clones alone and is incomplete. Clone size and the V and J calls come from that table; the DNA yielded D and trimming. The sample has 150,000 to 200,000 clones, 75% to 90% seen once; the top ten hold 6.5% to 10%. The CDR3 is 17 residues long. Deletions cut 0 bases from V and 5 bases from J, with 19 bases between. CDR1 is MGHRA, CDR2 YSYEKL, per germline. The chain carries TRBV4-1 and TRBJ1-1, with D unclear. Sequencing input: peripheral blood. This TCR was sampled from a woman aged 55-70 years with acute or convalescent COVID-19. The CDR3 protein is CASSQDGWTPRGTEAFF. CDR3 nucleotide sequence: TGCGCCAGCAGCCAAGATGGGTGGACCCCAAGAGGGACTGAAGCTTTCTTT.